The 30 T cell receptor beta chains below all came from one sample that was sequenced in a study of cytomegalovirus exposure and HLA in healthy donors (dated by TCRdb to 2016 to 2017). Receptor amplification or capture employed the immunoSEQ multiplex PCR assay. For the multiplex PCR, a mixture combining 60 forward primers for TCR Vbeta segments and 13 reverse primers for TCR Jbeta segments was used. The table comes from immuneACCESS by way of TCRdb, which keeps in-frame sequences with V and J called. Part of the clones is missing from these tables; in studies checked, under half for an unresolved V gene and the rest for unknown reasons. In this sample the table shows about 140,000 clones, more than 75% of which occur a single time. Jointly, the top ten make up more than 3% of the sample. Material: PBMCs. These receptors were taken from a man aged 18 to 29 in good health and CMV-seronegative.

V is TRBV7-9 and J is TRBJ2-7; 7 nucleotides align to TRBD1. CDR1 is SEHNR, CDR2 FQNEAQ, per germline (reference sequence). Trimming at V came to 4 bases and at J to 1 base, leaving 16 bases not matched to a gene. The CDR3 covers 18 residues. The CDR3 reads CASSSGLGRAGGSYEQYF. In nucleotides, the CDR3 is TGTGCCAGCAGCTCAGGTCTTGGGCGGGCAGGGGGATCCTACGAGCAGTACTTC. Full variable domain (rest looked up from reference TRBV7-9 and TRBJ2-7): DTGVSQNPRHKITKRGQNVTFRCDPISEHNRLYWYRQTLGQGPEFLTYFQNEAQLEKSRLLSDRFSAERPKGSFSTLEIQRTEQGDSAMYLCASSSGLGRAGGSYEQYFGPGTRLTVT.

The rearrangement uses TRBV6-5 and TRBJ2-2, with D perhaps matching TRBD2 (5 bases). There are 15 residues in the CDR3. V gave up 5 bases and J gave up 3 bases, with 13 bases separating them. CDR1 is MNHEY, CDR2 SVGAGI, per germline. The CDR3 loop is CASSLDPGDTGELFF. The CDR3, as DNA: TGTGCCAGCAGTCTCGACCCCGGGGACACCGGGGAGCTGTTTTTT.

This clone was observed once. J is TRBJ2-1 and V is TRBV11-3; TRBD2 is a possible D gene (7 bases). CDR3 length: 13 amino acids. V was cut by 4 bases and J by 8 bases, with 12 bases left in between. CDR1 and CDR2 (germline): SGHNT, YENEEA. In DNA form, the CDR3 reads TGTGCCAGCAGCTATGGGGGGGCCGATGAGCAGTTCTTC. It specifies CASSYGGADEQFF.

In the case of this clone: The same CDR3 is also encoded by other DNA sequences in this sample. CDR3 sequence reads: CASSFTSGANTGELFF. As DNA, the CDR3 is TGCGCCAGCAGCTTTACTAGCGGGGCGAACACCGGGGAGCTGTTTTTT. The chain uses TRBV5-1 and TRBJ2-2; 10 nucleotides agree with TRBD2. Trimming took 2 bases from V and 0 from J; bases not matched to a gene: 1. CDR1 and CDR2 (germline): SGHRS, YFSETQ. The CDR3 sequence is 16 residues long.

The rearrangement links TRBV19 to TRBJ2-3; 9 bases map to TRBD2. The CDR3 has 16 residues. CDR1 is LNHDA and CDR2 is SQIVND in the germline V gene (reference sequence). V trimming: 1 base; J trimming: 5 bases; junction bases outside the gene matches: 7. CDR3 sequence reads: CASSIAGRGGEDTQYF. The CDR3 nucleotides are TGTGCCAGTAGTATAGCCGGGCGGGGGGGAGAAGATACGCAGTATTTT.

V usage is TRBV7-9 and J usage is TRBJ2-1; 8 bases agree with TRBD2. Per germline, CDR1 SEHNR and CDR2 FQNEAQ (reference sequence). The CDR3 length is 17 residues. V trimming: 4 bases; J trimming: 3 bases; junction bases outside the gene matches: 11. The CDR3 DNA reads as TGTGCCAGCAGCTCCCAACGACTAGCGCAAAACTACAATGAGCAGTTCTTC. It specifies CASSSQRLAQNYNEQFF.

The chain joins TRBV5-5 to TRBJ2-1; possible D gene TRBD1, 6 bases. The V gene's germline CDR1 is SGHKS and CDR2 YYEKEE (reference sequence). This CDR3 has 15 amino acids. The V end was cut by 3 bases, the J end by 5 bases, with 15 bases between. The CDR3 DNA is TGTGCCAGCAGCTCTGACCTTGAGGGGGACAATGAGCAGTTCTTC. This codes for CASSSDLEGDNEQFF. Supplemented by reference TRBV5-5 and TRBJ2-1, the full variable domain reads DAGVTQSPTHLIKTRGQQVTLRCSPISGHKSVSWYQQVLGQGPQFIFQYYEKEERGRGNFPDRFSARQFPNYSSELNVNALLLGDSALYLCASSSDLEGDNEQFFGPGTRLTVL.

The chain is built from TRBV7-9 and TRBJ2-7, with D perhaps matching TRBD1 (5 bases). Trimming removed 0 bases from V and 5 bases from J, with 11 bases in between. The CDR3 is 14 amino acids. CDR1 and CDR2 from the germline V gene are SEHNR and FQNEAQ (reference sequence). Written as DNA, the CDR3 is TGTGCCAGCAGCTTAGCGGCAGGGTCCCACGAGCAGTACTTC. It specifies CASSLAAGSHEQYF.

The CDR3 loop reads CASSKGGNKNIQYF. The CDR3, as DNA: TGTGCCAGCAGCAAGGGGGGAAACAAAAACATTCAGTACTTC. This chain connects TRBV21-1 to TRBJ2-4; the table's D call TRBD2 went unverified against the DNA. TRBV21-1 is shown as a pseudogene. The CDR3 runs to 14 residues.

This sequence joins TRBV27 and TRBJ2-5, with D possibly TRBD2 on 6 matching bases. The CDR3 spans 16 residues. Germline loops: CDR1 MNHEY, CDR2 SMNVEV (reference sequence). The V end lost 7 bases, the J end lost 2 bases, and 20 bases lay between the germline ends. The CDR3 sequence: CASTPLAGTGQETQYF. Here the CDR3 DNA reads TGTGCCAGCACCCCCTTGGCGGGAACGGGGCAAGAGACCCAGTACTTC.

The chain combines TRBV5-1 with TRBJ2-5; D possibly corresponds to TRBD1 (5 bases). Matching the DNA end better, TRBJ2-7 makes the J call doubtful. Germline CDR1 and CDR2: SGHRS and YFSETQ. The CDR3 is 11 residues long. CDR3 sequence: CASSIQDEQYF. CDR3 DNA: TGCGCCAGCAGCATACAGGACGAGCAGTACTTC.

CDR3 amino acids: CAISEAGTSLSYNEQFF. In DNA, the CDR3 is TGTGCCATCAGTGAAGCCGGGACTAGCCTCTCCTACAATGAGCAGTTCTTC. J is TRBJ2-1 and V is TRBV10-3; 9 bases agree with TRBD2. The CDR3 totals 17 residues. Trimming at V came to 3 bases and at J to 0 bases, leaving 6 bases not matched to a gene. Germline V gene lookup returns CDR1 ENHRY and CDR2 SYGVKD.

The chain has TRBV7-2 and TRBJ1-1, with D perhaps TRBD1 (6 bases). Germline V gene sequence: CDR1 SGHTA, CDR2 FQGNSA. Trimming pared 2 bases from V and 3 bases from J, leaving 10 bases between. CDR3 length equals 14 residues. The CDR3 spells CASSLHRVDTEAFF. CDR3 nucleotides: TGTGCCAGCAGCTTACACAGGGTGGACACTGAAGCTTTCTTT.

This clone came up a few times. CDR3 protein: CASSPNEKLFF. CDR3 nucleotide sequence: TGTGCCAGCAGCCCAAATGAAAAACTGTTTTTT. The gene calls are TRBV7-9 and TRBJ1-4, with D uncertain. V lost 5 bases, J lost 5 bases, and 3 bases lay in between. Germline CDR1 is SEHNR and CDR2 is FQNEAQ (reference sequence). This CDR3 contains 11 residues.

About this clone itself: Other DNA variants within this sample encode the same CDR3. This chain links TRBV2 with TRBJ1-2, with 7 bases aligning to TRBD1. V dropped 6 bases and J dropped 0; count of bases not matched to a gene: 4. Germline values: CDR1 SNHLY, CDR2 FYNNEI. The CDR3 spans 14 residues. The CDR3 nucleotides are TGTGCCAGCAGGAGACAGGGTACTAACTATGGCTACACCTTC. It codes for CASRRQGTNYGYTF.

This chain connects TRBV15 to TRBJ2-2; TRBD2 matches 7 bases. V lost 1 base and J lost 1; bases outside the gene matches: 0. The length of the CDR3 is 15 residues. Germline-derived CDR1 and CDR2 are LNHNV and YYDKDF (reference sequence). The CDR3 nucleotides are TGTGCCACCAGCAGAGGGGGGGGGAACACCGGGGAGCTGTTTTTT. Protein sequence: CATSRGGGNTGELFF.

The chain recombines TRBV6-5 with TRBJ2-1; 7 nucleotides line up with TRBD2. The CDR3 totals 16 residues. Germline loops: CDR1 MNHEY, CDR2 SVGAGI. The J segment lost 5 bases and the V segment lost 0 bases, leaving 7 bases of the junction unmatched. The CDR3 nucleotides are TGTGCCAGCAGTTACTCGGCGTCTAGCGGACACAATGAGCAGTTCTTC. Translation gives CASSYSASSGHNEQFF.

The CDR3 DNA reads TGTGCCAGCAGCTTGGGAACGGAGGCCCAGTACTTC. This sequence encodes CASSLGTEAQYF. The chain has TRBV5-4 and TRBJ2-5; D may be TRBD2 (5 bases). Germline-derived CDR1 and CDR2 are SGHNT and YYREEE (reference sequence). CDR3 length: 12 residues. Deletions cut 0 bases from V and 9 bases from J, with 9 bases between.

The gene calls are TRBV27 and TRBJ2-2; tentatively, D is TRBD1 (6 bases). V was cut by 4 bases and J by 5 bases, with 11 bases left in between. Per germline, CDR1 MNHEY and CDR2 SMNVEV (reference sequence). CDR3 length: 14 amino acids. The CDR3 protein is CASSSSTGTGELFF. The CDR3, as DNA: TGTGCCAGCAGTTCCTCAACAGGGACCGGGGAGCTGTTTTTT.

The CDR3 coding sequence is TGTGCCACCGGGGGGGTGAATTCACCCCTCCACTTT. This codes for CATGGVNSPLHF. The chain recombines TRBV15 with TRBJ1-6, with D possibly TRBD1 on 5 matching bases. Germline CDR1 is LNHNV and CDR2 is YYDKDF (reference sequence). CDR3 length equals 12 residues. Trimming removed 8 bases from V and 7 bases from J, with 9 bases in between.

The chain employs TRBV13 and TRBJ1-4; 9 bases map to TRBD1. Germline loops: CDR1 PRHDT, CDR2 FYEKMQ (reference sequence). J lost 7 bases, V lost 5 bases, and 11 bases had no gene match. The CDR3 loop spans 16 amino acids. CDR3 DNA: TGTGCCAGCAGCCATGCCTACAGGGGGCGGGGTGAAAAACTGTTTTTT. It yields the protein CASSHAYRGRGEKLFF. Together with reference TRBV13 and TRBJ1-4, the CDR3 gives the full variable domain: AAGVIQSPRHLIKEKRETATLKCYPIPRHDTVYWYQQGPGQDPQFLISFYEKMQSDKGSIPDRFSAQQFSDYHSELNMSSLELGDSALYFCASSHAYRGRGEKLFFGSGTQLSVL.

This clone turned up a few times. V is TRBV5-4 and J is TRBJ2-3; D is undetermined. This CDR3 contains 12 residues. Germline V gives CDR1 SGHNT, CDR2 YYREEE (reference sequence). V was cut by 5 bases and J by 2 bases, with 6 bases left in between. CDR3: CASSPNTDTQYF. CDR3 DNA sequence: TGTGCCAGCAGTCCTAACACAGATACGCAGTATTTT.

This CDR3 reads CASIPLTGDYGYTF. In DNA, the CDR3 is TGTGCCAGCATCCCCCTGACAGGGGACTATGGCTACACCTTC. The J gene is TRBJ1-2, the V gene TRBV11-1, with TRBD1 matching over 8 bases. CDR3 length: 14 residues. V shed 7 bases, J shed 3 bases, and the junction held 7 bases outside the gene matches. Germline V gene lookup returns CDR1 SGHAT and CDR2 FQDESV (reference sequence). Using reference TRBV11-1 and TRBJ1-2 for the parts outside the CDR3, the full variable domain is EAEVAQSPRYKITEKSQAVAFWCDPISGHATLYWYRQILGQGPELLVQFQDESVVDDSQLPKDRFSAERLKGVDSTLKIQPAELGDSAMYLCASIPLTGDYGYTFGSGTRLTVV.

The chain carries TRBV6-1 and TRBJ1-4, with 10 nucleotides matching TRBD1. Germline V gene data show CDR1 as MNHNS and CDR2 as SASEGT. This CDR3 region has 17 residues. Germline trimming cut 4 bases from V and 1 base from J; bases unmatched to any gene: 6. This CDR3 is CASSGRDRGLTNEKLFF. The CDR3 DNA reads as TGTGCCAGCAGTGGCCGGGACAGGGGATTAACTAATGAAAAACTGTTTTTT.

V gene TRBV6-1 combines with J gene TRBJ1-1; D is perhaps TRBD1 (5 bases). V lost 7 bases, J lost 7 bases, and 16 bases lay in between. The CDR3 spans 13 residues. Germline V gives CDR1 MNHNS, CDR2 SASEGT. The CDR3 DNA reads TGTGCCAGCACTCCCGCGGGGGGTAGTGAAGCTTTCTTT. This sequence encodes CASTPAGGSEAFF.

The rearrangement joins TRBV5-1 to TRBJ1-1; maybe TRBD1 (6 bases). The CDR3 has 16 residues. Trimming stripped 0 bases from V and 6 bases from J, with 18 bases between. Looked up from germline, CDR1 is SGHRS and CDR2 is YFSETQ. CDR3 DNA sequence: TGCGCCAGCAGCTTGGCCTTGGGGGGGGCGGTTTCTGAAGCTTTCTTT. This translates into CASSLALGGAVSEAFF.

The chain carries TRBV27 and TRBJ2-3; 7 bases agree with TRBD2. V dropped 0 bases and J dropped 4; count of bases not matched to a gene: 1. The CDR3 runs 14 residues. The germline CDR1 and CDR2 sequences are MNHEY and SMNVEV (reference sequence). The CDR3 loop reads CASSLSAGADTQYF. The CDR3 nucleotides are TGTGCCAGCAGTTTATCGGCGGGAGCAGATACGCAGTATTTT.

V gene TRBV7-8 combines with J gene TRBJ1-5; 8 bases align to TRBD1. The trim removed 5 bases at V and 2 bases at J, leaving 5 bases unmatched. This CDR3 has 15 amino acids. Germline V gives CDR1 SGHVS, CDR2 FQNEAQ. CDR3 sequence reads: CASSPQGAGNQPQHF. The DNA for the CDR3 is TGTGCCAGCAGCCCGCAGGGGGCGGGCAATCAGCCCCAGCATTTT.

V and J are TRBV5-4 and TRBJ2-7, with 7 positions matching TRBD1. Germline V gene sequence: CDR1 SGHNT, CDR2 YYREEE (reference sequence). The CDR3 is 14 residues long. After removal of 4 bases from V and 2 bases from J, the junction contained 6 bases not matched to a gene. DNA of the CDR3: TGTGCCAGCAGCCAAAATCAGGGGGCCTACGAGCAGTACTTC. The encoded protein is CASSQNQGAYEQYF.

This chain joins TRBV2 and TRBJ2-1; 12 bases are a match to TRBD2. Germline CDR1 and CDR2: SNHLY and FYNNEI. This CDR3 comprises 18 residues. V gave up 2 bases and J gave up 6 bases; unmatched junction bases: 11. The chain's CDR3 is CASSETLETSGGLNEQFF. CDR3 in DNA: TGTGCCAGCAGTGAAACCCTTGAAACTAGCGGGGGGCTCAATGAGCAGTTCTTC.